Shown below are 6 T cell receptor beta chains from a single sample sequenced in a study of T-cell memory formation after mild COVID-19. MiXCR, run by TCRdb on the 5' RACE reads, gives a single entry per CDR3 protein. Among 340,000 or so distinct CDR3 sequences listed, 10% to 15% were seen once. Sequencing was performed on PBMCs or a T cell subset sorted from them (not recorded which). The source is a man between 18 and 29 years old who had mild COVID-19 (a few samples of this study predate the infection). Cell type and time point are not known.

The V gene is TRBV7-3, the J gene TRBJ2-3; TRBD2 aligns across 8 bases. This CDR3 has 15 residues. Germline V gene sequence: CDR1 SGHTA, CDR2 FQGTGA. V dropped 4 bases and J dropped 0; count of bases not matched to a gene: 3. The CDR3 loop is CASSYLAGSTDTQYF. CDR3 coding DNA: TGTGCCAGCAGCTACTTAGCGGGGAGCACAGATACGCAGTATTTT.

The CDR3 nucleotides read TGTGCCAGCAGCCAAGCAAAGTGGGCAGATACGCAGTATTTT. It is translated as CASSQAKWADTQYF. The rearrangement uses TRBV3-1 and TRBJ2-3, with D unclear. The CDR3 totals 14 residues. Germline CDR1 reads LGHDT; CDR2 reads YNNKEL (reference sequence). Trimming removed 1 base at V and 4 bases at J, with 9 bases between.

This clonotype occurred a few times. This chain uses TRBV10-3 with TRBJ2-1; D gene uncertain. This CDR3 is built from 11 residues. V was pared by 4 bases and J by 5 bases, with 3 bases between. Germline values: CDR1 ENHRY, CDR2 SYGVKD. The CDR3 nucleotides are TGTGCCATCAGTGTGGACAATGAGCAGTTCTTC. This translates into CAISVDNEQFF.

This clonotype has a count of ten or more. The chain uses TRBV29-1 and TRBJ2-7, with a possible D match to TRBD2 (5 bases). V lost 4 bases to trimming and J lost 6 bases, with 13 bases between them. Germline loops: CDR1 SQVTM, CDR2 ANQGSEA. This CDR3 contains 12 residues. CDR3 residues: CSVGTAAGEQYV. In nucleotides, the CDR3 is TGCAGCGTTGGTACGGCGGCGGGCGAGCAGTACGTC.

The rearrangement joins TRBV9 to TRBJ2-7, with TRBD1 matching 7 bases. J gave up 0 bases and V 0 bases, and 21 bases lay outside the gene matches. CDR3 length: 21 amino acids. Germline CDR1 reads SGDLS; CDR2 reads YYNGEE. CDR3 DNA sequence: TGTGCCAGCAGCGTAGAAGGTATGCCGGACAGGACAACCTTAGACTCCTACGAGCAGTACGTC. It yields the protein CASSVEGMPDRTTLDSYEQYV.

V and J are TRBV7-2 and TRBJ1-1; 7 nucleotides line up with TRBD1. The CDR3 length is 13 residues. Germline CDR1 reads SGHTA; CDR2 reads FQGNSA. J lost 7 bases, V lost 8 bases, and 10 bases had no gene match. In nucleotides, the CDR3 is TGTGCCAGCGGAAGACTAGGACAGGATGAAGCTTTCTTT. Amino acid sequence: CASGRLGQDEAFF.